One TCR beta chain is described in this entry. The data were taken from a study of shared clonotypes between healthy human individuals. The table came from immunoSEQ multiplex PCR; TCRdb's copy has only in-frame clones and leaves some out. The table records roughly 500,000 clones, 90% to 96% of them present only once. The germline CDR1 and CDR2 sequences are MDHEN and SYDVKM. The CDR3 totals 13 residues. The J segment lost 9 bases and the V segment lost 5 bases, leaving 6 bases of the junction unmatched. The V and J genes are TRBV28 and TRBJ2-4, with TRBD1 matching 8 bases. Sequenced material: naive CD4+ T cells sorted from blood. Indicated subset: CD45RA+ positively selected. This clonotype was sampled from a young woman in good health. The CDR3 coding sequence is TGTGCCAGCAGTGCGGACAGGGTCGGCATTCAGTACTTC. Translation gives CASSADRVGIQYF.